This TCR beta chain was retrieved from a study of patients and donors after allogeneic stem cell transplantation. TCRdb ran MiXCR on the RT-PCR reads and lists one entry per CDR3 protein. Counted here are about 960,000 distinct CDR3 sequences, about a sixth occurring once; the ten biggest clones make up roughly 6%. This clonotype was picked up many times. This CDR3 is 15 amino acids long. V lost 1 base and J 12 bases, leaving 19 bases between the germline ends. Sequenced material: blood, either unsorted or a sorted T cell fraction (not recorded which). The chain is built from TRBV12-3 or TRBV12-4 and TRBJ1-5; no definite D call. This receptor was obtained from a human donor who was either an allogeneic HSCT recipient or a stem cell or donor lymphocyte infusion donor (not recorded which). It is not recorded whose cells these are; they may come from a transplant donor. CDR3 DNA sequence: TGTGCCAGCAGTTTAGAGGGAACCTCTGGGTTCGGCCAGCATTTT. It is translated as CASSLEGTSGFGQHF.